A single sample gave rise to the 32 T cell receptor beta chains below, sequenced in a study of cytomegalovirus exposure and HLA in healthy donors. The PCR employed 60 Vbeta primers together with 13 Jbeta primers. TCRdb keeps only in-frame clones here, not all; method: immunoSEQ multiplex PCR. The data show fewer than 200,000 clones, roughly 76% seen once. The sequenced sample consisted of PBMCs. The source is a woman younger than 30 in good health and CMV-seropositive.

This clone was counted a single time. At the DNA level, this CDR3 is encoded by other sequences in the same sample as well. V and J are TRBV5-1 and TRBJ1-6, with D hard to call. V shed 0 bases and J shed 7 bases, with 5 bases lying between them. CDR3 size: 13 residues. Germline lookup yields CDR1 SGHRS and CDR2 YFSETQ. The CDR3 region is CASSLALNSPLHF. DNA of the CDR3: TGCGCCAGCAGCTTGGCCCTCAATTCACCCCTCCACTTT.

The rearrangement uses TRBV7-8 and TRBJ1-1; D is unresolved. V lost 6 bases, J lost 4 bases, and 9 bases lay in between. CDR1 and CDR2 from the germline V gene are SGHVS and FQNEAQ. The CDR3 totals 12 residues. CDR3 amino acids: CASREEGTEAFF. The CDR3, as DNA: TGTGCCAGCAGGGAGGAGGGCACTGAAGCTTTCTTT. Variable domain in full (rest from reference TRBV7-8 and TRBJ1-1): GAGVSQSPRYKVAKRGQDVALRCDPISGHVSLFWYQQALGQGPEFLTYFQNEAQLDKSGLPSDRFFAERPEGSVSTLKIQRTQQEDSAVYLCASREEGTEAFFGQGTRLTVV.

V usage is TRBV7-2 and J usage is TRBJ1-2, with 8 nucleotides matching TRBD1. The CDR3 loop spans 16 amino acids. Unmatched junction bases numbered 12, after V lost 5 bases and J lost 4 bases. The germline CDR1 and CDR2 sequences are SGHTA and FQGNSA. CDR3 region: CASSRSFGQGSYGYTF. The CDR3 DNA sequence: TGTGCCAGCAGCCGATCCTTCGGACAGGGTTCCTATGGCTACACCTTC.

Concerning this clone: The junction does not match germline at one end; this may be a read error. The V and J genes are TRBV4-3 and TRBJ1-2, with a possible D match to TRBD1 (6 bases). The germline gives CDR1 LGHNA, CDR2 YSLEER. The CDR3 contains 15 residues. CDR3 DNA sequence: TGCGCCAGCAGCCCATCCGGGACATTAGCTTATGTCTACACCTTC. This gives the protein CASSPSGTLAYVYTF.

V is TRBV7-2 and J is TRBJ2-5; 9 nucleotides align to TRBD1. The V segment lost 2 bases and the J segment 5 bases; nucleotides outside the gene matches: 6. This CDR3 is built from 15 residues. The V gene's germline CDR1 is SGHTA and CDR2 FQGNSA. CDR3 protein: CASSLKTGGHETQYF. The CDR3 DNA is TGTGCCAGCAGCTTAAAGACAGGGGGGCATGAGACCCAGTACTTC.

The chain recombines TRBV6-5 with TRBJ2-3, with D possibly being TRBD2 (7 bases). CDR3 length: 14 residues. Germline lookup yields CDR1 MNHEY and CDR2 SVGAGI. CDR3 in DNA: TGTGCTTCCCGAACTGGGAGGGGGTGGGATACGCAGTATTTT. Its translation is CASRTGRGWDTQYF.

The J gene is TRBJ2-5, the V gene TRBV10-2, with D tentatively TRBD1 (6 bases). The ends were cut back, 4 bases at V and 0 bases at J, with 6 bases in the middle. Germline-derived CDR1 and CDR2 are WSHSY and SAAADI. This CDR3 region has 13 residues. The CDR3 nucleotides read TGCGCCAGCAGTGGGGACAACCAAGAGACCCAGTACTTC. Its protein product is CASSGDNQETQYF.

The chain links TRBV7-9 to TRBJ2-1; the match to TRBD2 covers 7 bases. The V gene end was trimmed by 5 bases and the J gene end by 6 bases; junction bases not matched to a gene: 7. The CDR3 totals 14 residues. Per the germline V gene, CDR1 is SEHNR and CDR2 is FQNEAQ (reference sequence). CDR3 sequence (DNA): TGTGCCAGCAGCCCGTCGGGGGGAAGCAATGAGCAGTTCTTC. It is translated as CASSPSGGSNEQFF. Filled out from reference TRBV7-9 and TRBJ2-1, the complete variable domain reads DTGVSQNPRHKITKRGQNVTFRCDPISEHNRLYWYRQTLGQGPEFLTYFQNEAQLEKSRLLSDRFSAERPKGSFSTLEIQRTEQGDSAMYLCASSPSGGSNEQFFGPGTRLTVL.

This clone was detected only a few times. V usage is TRBV2 and J usage is TRBJ1-2; D remains unclear. V lost 4 bases, J lost 0 bases, and 9 bases lay in between. Germline assignment: CDR1 SNHLY and CDR2 FYNNEI. This CDR3 is 14 amino acids long. The CDR3 is CASSGRQTNYGYTF. The CDR3 DNA is TGTGCCAGCAGTGGGCGGCAGACTAACTATGGCTACACCTTC.

V usage is TRBV27 and J usage is TRBJ2-7, with D possibly matching TRBD2 (6 bases). The germline gives CDR1 MNHEY, CDR2 SMNVEV (reference sequence). The CDR3 has 13 residues. V lost 9 bases, J lost 6 bases, and 18 bases lay in between. In DNA form, the CDR3 reads TGTGCCAGTTACGCGGGGCAGGGCTCCGAGCAGTACTTC. As protein: CASYAGQGSEQYF.

The chain combines TRBV15 with TRBJ2-7; D possibly corresponds to TRBD1 (6 bases). V gave up 1 base and J gave up 7 bases, with 17 bases separating them. CDR3 length equals 15 residues. Germline lookup yields CDR1 LNHNV and CDR2 YYDKDF (reference sequence). CDR3 amino acids: CATSRVRGKVEEQYF. The CDR3 nucleotides are TGTGCCACCAGCAGAGTGAGGGGGAAGGTCGAGGAGCAGTACTTC. The complete variable domain, with remaining parts taken from reference TRBV15 and TRBJ2-7, reads DAMVIQNPRYQVTQFGKPVTLSCSQTLNHNVMYWYQQKSSQAPKLLFHYYDKDFNNEADTPDNFQSRRPNTSFCFLDIRSPGLGDTAMYLCATSRVRGKVEEQYFGPGTRLTVT.

V usage is TRBV11-2 and J usage is TRBJ2-2; the D gene is possibly TRBD2 (7 bases). V was clipped by 2 bases and J by 1 base, with 11 bases between them. The CDR3 is 16 amino acids. The V gene's germline CDR1 is SGHAT and CDR2 FQNNGV. CDR3 nucleotides: TGTGCCAGCAGCTTACGAAGGGGGGGGAACACCGGGGAGCTGTTTTTT. This codes for CASSLRRGGNTGELFF.

The gene calls are TRBV5-1 and TRBJ2-7, with TRBD1 identical over 7 bases. J gave up 1 base and V 1 base, and 14 bases lay outside the gene matches. Germline-derived CDR1 and CDR2 are SGHRS and YFSETQ. This CDR3 comprises 18 residues. Here the CDR3 DNA reads TGCGCCAGCAGCTTGCTTGTCGGGACAGTATACGAGTCCTACGAGCAGTACTTC. This sequence encodes CASSLLVGTVYESYEQYF.

The rearrangement links TRBV12-5 to TRBJ2-2; 12 positions match TRBD2. Germline CDR1 LGHNT, CDR2 FRNRAP. After removal of 0 bases from V and 6 bases from J, the junction contained 5 bases not matched to a gene. The CDR3 covers 17 residues. DNA of the CDR3: TGTGCTAGTGGTTTGGTGTTGGGACTAGCGGGCGCCGGGGAGCTGTTTTTT. It specifies CASGLVLGLAGAGELFF.

Points on this clone: An end of the junction does not agree with germline; a read error may underlie this. The chain combines TRBV7-7 with TRBJ2-7; no reliable D call. The CDR3 has 17 residues. CDR1 and CDR2 (germline): SSHAT, FNYEAQ (reference sequence). The CDR3 DNA reads TGTGCTAGCAGCTTACTACCCGGCGGTTTGGGCTCCTACGAGCAGTACTTC. Translating gives CASSLLPGGLGSYEQYF.

The chain employs TRBV7-9 and TRBJ2-1, with D uncertain. With 1 base removed from V and 3 bases from J, the gap between germline ends came to 10 bases. Germline assignment: CDR1 SEHNR and CDR2 FQNEAQ (reference sequence). This CDR3 has 15 residues. In nucleotides, the CDR3 is TGTGCCAGCAGCTTAGAATCGAACTACTACAATGAGCAGTTCTTC. It yields the protein CASSLESNYYNEQFF.

This clone was detected once. For the CDR3, the DNA is TGTGCCAGCAGATTACTAGCGGGGGTAAGCAATGAGCAGTTCTTC. Encoded protein: CASRLLAGVSNEQFF. The J gene is TRBJ2-1, the V gene TRBV11-1, with 11 positions matching TRBD2. The CDR3 has 15 residues. V gave up 6 bases and J gave up 6 bases; unmatched junction bases: 7. CDR1 SGHAT and CDR2 FQDESV come from the germline V gene (reference sequence).

The chain is built from TRBV28 and TRBJ1-5; no definite D call. The V end was cut by 2 bases, the J end by 1 base, with 6 bases between. CDR1 MDHEN and CDR2 SYDVKM come from the germline V gene. The CDR3 is 14 residues long. CDR3 coding DNA: TGTGCCAGCAGTTTAGGCAAAAGCAATCAGCCCCAGCATTTT. It is translated as CASSLGKSNQPQHF.

The V and J genes are TRBV5-4 and TRBJ2-7, with 7 bases matching TRBD1. The CDR3 is 16 residues long. The germline gives CDR1 SGHNT, CDR2 YYREEE (reference sequence). Germline trimming cut 2 bases from V and 3 bases from J; bases unmatched to any gene: 11. The CDR3 here is CASSFGGQDRNYEQYF. The CDR3 DNA is TGTGCCAGCAGCTTTGGGGGTCAGGACAGGAACTACGAGCAGTACTTC.

The chain has TRBV5-1 and TRBJ2-1; 9 bases match TRBD2. V trimming: 5 bases; J trimming: 8 bases; junction bases outside the gene matches: 5. The CDR3 consists of 13 residues. The germline CDR1 and CDR2 sequences are SGHRS and YFSETQ. CDR3 coding DNA: TGCGCCAGCAGTCGGACTAGCGATTATGAGCAGTTCTTC. It codes for CASSRTSDYEQFF.

V usage is TRBV11-2 and J usage is TRBJ1-5; 7 nucleotides line up with TRBD1. The CDR3 runs 14 residues. J gave up 4 bases and V 4 bases, and 4 bases lay outside the gene matches. Germline loops: CDR1 SGHAT, CDR2 FQNNGV. The CDR3 spells CASSSGTANQPQHF. CDR3 in DNA: TGTGCCAGCAGCTCGGGGACAGCGAATCAGCCCCAGCATTTT.

The chain couples TRBV2 to TRBJ1-2; maybe TRBD1 (6 bases). The length of the CDR3 is 12 residues. Germline V gene data show CDR1 as SNHLY and CDR2 as FYNNEI. Trimming shortened V by 8 bases and J by 0 bases, and 7 bases separated the two germline ends. Written as DNA, the CDR3 is TGTGCCAGCGGACAGTCTAACTATGGCTACACCTTC. Translating it yields CASGQSNYGYTF. Full variable domain (missing parts from reference TRBV2 and TRBJ1-2): EPEVTQTPSHQVTQMGQEVILRCVPISNHLYFYWYRQILGQKVEFLVSFYNNEISEKSEIFDDQFSVERPDGSNFTLKIRSTKLEDSAMYFCASGQSNYGYTFGSGTRLTVV.

This chain uses TRBV9 with TRBJ1-2, with TRBD1 matching over 8 bases. V shed 2 bases and J 2 bases; nucleotides not matched to a gene: 2. The CDR3 spans 14 residues. Germline V gives CDR1 SGDLS, CDR2 YYNGEE. CDR3: CASSVGQGNYGYTF. The DNA for the CDR3 is TGTGCCAGCAGCGTTGGACAGGGCAACTATGGCTACACCTTC.

The chain joins TRBV5-8 to TRBJ2-7, with no clear D. The CDR3 runs 13 residues. V was clipped by 1 base and J by 2 bases, with 7 bases between them. CDR1 and CDR2 (germline): SGHTS, YDEGEE. For the CDR3, the DNA is TGTGCCAGCAGCTTGAGCCCGACCTACGAGCAGTACTTC. Translation gives CASSLSPTYEQYF.

The chain is built from TRBV5-8 and TRBJ1-2; TRBD1 aligns across 7 bases. The CDR3 consists of 15 residues. Looked up from germline, CDR1 is SGHTS and CDR2 is YDEGEE. V shed 4 bases and J 6 bases; nucleotides not matched to a gene: 12. The CDR3 here is CASSLEGAANNGYTF. In DNA, the CDR3 is TGTGCCAGCAGCCTAGAGGGGGCCGCGAACAATGGCTACACCTTC.

This clone was counted only a few times. The genes are TRBV4-1 and TRBJ2-7; possible D gene TRBD2, 5 bases. The CDR3 extends over 16 amino acids. Germline V CDR1 and CDR2: MGHRA, YSYEKL. Trimming left V 1 base short and J 7 bases short, with 20 bases between. The CDR3 bases are TGCGCCAGCAGCCAAGCTAATTCGGACCCGACGGGAGAGCAGTACTTC. This translates into CASSQANSDPTGEQYF.

The chain recombines TRBV27 with TRBJ2-7, with TRBD1 matching over 8 bases. This CDR3 is built from 14 residues. CDR1 is MNHEY, CDR2 SMNVEV, per germline (reference sequence). V lost 5 bases to trimming and J lost 4 bases; unmatched junction nucleotides: 7. CDR3 amino acids: CASSARTGRYEQYF. As DNA, the CDR3 is TGTGCCAGCAGTGCCCGGACAGGGAGGTACGAGCAGTACTTC.

The rearrangement joins TRBV5-6 to TRBJ2-5; D remains ambiguous. Per germline, CDR1 SGHDT and CDR2 YYEEEE. CDR3 length: 14 residues. V dropped 0 bases and J dropped 4 bases, with 10 bases sitting between them. The CDR3 DNA follows: TGTGCCAGCAGCTTGGAGCCCAATGGAGAGACCCAGTACTTC. It encodes CASSLEPNGETQYF.

The chain is built from TRBV4-2 and TRBJ1-2; D is perhaps TRBD1 (5 bases). Trimming pared 0 bases from V and 7 bases from J, leaving 15 bases between. The V gene's germline CDR1 is LGHNA and CDR2 YNFKEQ. There are 15 residues in the CDR3. This chain's CDR3 is CASSQDLREEGGYTF. The CDR3 DNA sequence: TGTGCCAGCAGCCAAGATCTCAGGGAGGAGGGTGGCTACACCTTC.

The chain joins TRBV15 to TRBJ2-3; 7 nucleotides match TRBD2. CDR3 size: 14 residues. The V segment lost 5 bases and the J segment 6 bases; nucleotides outside the gene matches: 8. Germline V CDR1 and CDR2: LNHNV, YYDKDF (reference sequence). The CDR3 sequence is CATSEWGGSDTQYF. The CDR3 coding sequence is TGTGCCACCAGCGAATGGGGGGGGTCGGATACGCAGTATTTT.

The chain carries TRBV10-3 and TRBJ2-7; D is ambiguous. Trimming shortened V by 5 bases and J by 4 bases, and 9 bases separated the two germline ends. The CDR3 is 12 residues long. Germline CDR1 is ENHRY and CDR2 is SYGVKD. The CDR3 loop reads CAISTSSYEQYF. DNA for the CDR3: TGTGCCATCAGTACAAGTTCTTACGAGCAGTACTTC.

This clone was observed once. The chain recombines TRBV5-1 with TRBJ1-1; no clear D. Germline CDR1 is SGHRS and CDR2 is YFSETQ. The V end lost 5 bases, the J end lost 0 bases, and 14 bases lay between the germline ends. The CDR3 runs to 15 residues. CDR3 sequence (DNA): TGCGCCAGCAGGACTCGAACGGCCTTGAACACTGAAGCTTTCTTT. It encodes CASRTRTALNTEAFF.